The 25 T cell receptor beta chains given below trace back to one sample, sequenced in a study of a mutant IDH1 vaccine in newly diagnosed glioma. No antigen has been identified for these receptors. The time point denotes: week 35, safety follow-up. All doses held 300 ug of mutant IDH1 20-mer peptide, with topical imiquimod. Profiling relied on immunoSEQ multiplex PCR, and the TCRdb table lists in-frame clones only, not all of them. Of nearly 55,000 clones listed, 80% to 90% are singletons. The source was PBMCs, collected from a glioma patient whose treatment included an IDH1 peptide vaccine. Source of these receptors: a woman younger than 30 with glioma.

The chain employs TRBV25-1 and TRBJ1-1; TRBD1 is a possible D gene (6 bases). V was shortened by 1 base and J by 3 bases, with 12 bases between the two germline ends. In germline, CDR1 is MGHDK, CDR2 SYGVNS. The CDR3 length is 15 residues. The CDR3 DNA sequence: TGTGCCAGCAGTGAATCGCGCAGGGGCGACACTGAAGCTTTCTTT. Amino acid sequence: CASSESRRGDTEAFF. Combining the CDR3 with reference TRBV25-1 and TRBJ1-1 gives the whole variable domain EADIYQTPRYLVIGTGKKITLECSQTMGHDKMYWYQQDPGMELHLIHYSYGVNSTEKGDLSSESTVSRIRTEHFPLTLESARPSHTSQYLCASSESRRGDTEAFFGQGTRLTVV.

This chain links TRBV18 with TRBJ2-5; D is tentatively TRBD1 or TRBD2 (5 bases each). Per germline, CDR1 KGHSH and CDR2 LQKENI. The CDR3 runs 15 residues. Trimming took 3 bases from V and 4 from J, leaving 15 bases between them. The CDR3 spells CASSPGTPGAETQYF. CDR3 nucleotide sequence: TGTGCCAGCTCACCCGGGACCCCCGGTGCAGAGACCCAGTACTTC.

This clone showed up just a few times. The chain employs TRBV6-1 and TRBJ1-2; unclear D gene. V was cut by 4 bases and J by 7 bases, with 10 bases left in between. The CDR3 runs to 12 residues. Germline assignment: CDR1 MNHNS and CDR2 SASEGT. CDR3: CASSVNRFGYTF. The CDR3 DNA reads TGTGCCAGCAGTGTGAACAGATTTGGCTACACCTTC.

The chain recombines TRBV7-2 with TRBJ2-5; 10 bases map to TRBD2. The germline V gene has CDR1 SGHTA and CDR2 FQGNSA. J lost 4 bases, V lost 3 bases, and 5 bases had no gene match. The CDR3 runs to 15 residues. The DNA of the CDR3 is TGTGCCAGCAGCTTGGCTAGCGGGGGATTAGAGACCCAGTACTTC. This encodes CASSLASGGLETQYF.

V usage is TRBV7-9 and J usage is TRBJ2-7, with D perhaps assigned TRBD1 or TRBD2 (5 bases each). The CDR3 contains 16 residues. Trimming took off 5 bases at V and 0 bases at J, with 17 bases between the two ends. Germline loops: CDR1 SEHNR, CDR2 FQNEAQ (reference sequence). The chain's CDR3 is CASSPPVTGTSYEQYF. In nucleotides, the CDR3 is TGTGCCAGCAGCCCCCCGGTGACGGGGACCTCCTACGAGCAGTACTTC.

The J gene is TRBJ1-1, the V gene TRBV7-7; unclear D gene. CDR3 length equals 14 residues. The germline CDR1 and CDR2 sequences are SSHAT and FNYEAQ (reference sequence). V lost 5 bases to trimming and J lost 4 bases, with 14 bases between them. In nucleotides, the CDR3 is TGTGCCAGCAGCCCCCTCTCTACGGGCACTGAAGCTTTCTTT. Protein sequence: CASSPLSTGTEAFF.

The chain carries TRBV29-1 and TRBJ1-1; maybe TRBD1 (6 bases). Trimming pared 6 bases from V and 12 bases from J, leaving 17 bases between. The CDR3 contains 11 residues. Germline V gives CDR1 SQVTM, CDR2 ANQGSEA. The CDR3 region is CSVGHNGWSFF. The DNA for the CDR3 is TGCAGCGTGGGACATAATGGCTGGTCTTTCTTT.

V usage is TRBV7-9 and J usage is TRBJ2-7, with D perhaps being TRBD1 or TRBD2 (6 bases each). Per germline, CDR1 SEHNR and CDR2 FQNEAQ (reference sequence). V shed 6 bases and J shed 1 base, with 7 bases lying between them. This CDR3 is built from 12 residues. The CDR3 bases are TGTGCCAGCAGAGGGGGGTCCTACGAGCAGTACTTC. Its protein product is CASRGGSYEQYF.

V gene TRBV10-3 combines with J gene TRBJ2-3; 7 bases agree with TRBD2. The germline CDR1 and CDR2 sequences are ENHRY and SYGVKD. V shed 8 bases, J shed 0 bases, and the junction held 2 bases outside the gene matches. This CDR3 contains 13 residues. CDR3 protein: CAILSGSTDTQYF. The CDR3, as DNA: TGTGCCATCCTTAGCGGGAGCACAGATACGCAGTATTTT.

This sequence joins TRBV9 and TRBJ2-1, with D perhaps matching TRBD1 (5 bases). Trimming took 0 bases from V and 5 from J, leaving 18 bases between them. CDR3 length: 17 amino acids. Germline CDR1 SGDLS, CDR2 YYNGEE. The CDR3 loop is CASSVGQGPTADNEQFF. The CDR3 nucleotides are TGTGCCAGCAGCGTAGGCCAGGGCCCAACGGCGGACAATGAGCAGTTCTTC. Full variable domain (outside the CDR3, taken from reference TRBV9 and TRBJ2-1): DSGVTQTPKHLITATGQRVTLRCSPRSGDLSVYWYQQSLDQGLQFLIQYYNGEERAKGNILERFSAQQFPDLHSELNLSSLELGDSALYFCASSVGQGPTADNEQFFGPGTRLTVL.

This chain connects TRBV2 to TRBJ2-7; TRBD2 is a possible D gene (7 bases). CDR1 SNHLY and CDR2 FYNNEI come from the germline V gene. CDR3 length equals 14 residues. The V end was cut by 8 bases, the J end by 5 bases, with 19 bases between. This CDR3 is CASHVGGARNEQYF. The CDR3 DNA reads TGTGCCAGCCATGTAGGGGGGGCCCGAAACGAGCAGTACTTC. The full variable domain, completed using reference TRBV2 and TRBJ2-7, is EPEVTQTPSHQVTQMGQEVILRCVPISNHLYFYWYRQILGQKVEFLVSFYNNEISEKSEIFDDQFSVERPDGSNFTLKIRSTKLEDSAMYFCASHVGGARNEQYFGPGTRLTVT.

This chain connects TRBV7-2 to TRBJ2-3, with 13 bases matching TRBD2. CDR3 size: 15 residues. V lost 4 bases to trimming and J lost 4 bases; unmatched junction nucleotides: 2. CDR1 and CDR2 from the germline V gene are SGHTA and FQGNSA. DNA for the CDR3: TGTGCCAGCAGCTGGGGACTAGCGGGATCAGATACGCAGTATTTT. Translation: CASSWGLAGSDTQYF.

The V call is TRBV4-2, the J call TRBJ2-7, with TRBD2 identical over 9 bases. Per the germline V gene, CDR1 is LGHNA and CDR2 is YNFKEQ. The CDR3 has 15 amino acids. The junction had 6 bases not matched to a gene; V was cut back by 3 bases and J by 3 bases. The CDR3 here is CASSQRLADLYEQYF. In DNA form, the CDR3 reads TGTGCCAGCAGCCAGAGACTAGCGGATCTCTACGAGCAGTACTTC.

The chain recombines TRBV7-2 with TRBJ2-7; the D is unclear. The CDR3 extends over 15 amino acids. Germline-derived CDR1 and CDR2 are SGHTA and FQGNSA. Trimming removed 1 base at V and 1 base at J, with 11 bases between. CDR3 sequence: CASSLGSGWSYEQYF. CDR3 nucleotides: TGTGCCAGCAGCTTAGGAAGTGGGTGGTCCTACGAGCAGTACTTC.

A single count supports this clone. The rearrangement uses TRBV14 and TRBJ2-7; 8 bases match TRBD2. Germline loops: CDR1 SGHDN, CDR2 FVKESK. Losses at the gene ends were 0 bases for V and 3 bases for J; bases not matched to a gene: 4. The CDR3 is 15 amino acids. The CDR3 protein is CASSQEWTSNYEQYF. In DNA form, the CDR3 reads TGTGCCAGCAGCCAAGAATGGACTAGCAACTACGAGCAGTACTTC.

V usage is TRBV2 and J usage is TRBJ1-3; 7 nucleotides agree with TRBD1. Germline assignment: CDR1 SNHLY and CDR2 FYNNEI. J was trimmed by 4 bases and V by 5 bases; bases with no gene match: 5. The CDR3 has 14 residues. The CDR3 DNA reads as TGTGCCAGCAGTCCGACAGGGTCAGGAAACACCATATATTTT. Translating gives CASSPTGSGNTIYF.

V is TRBV4-1 and J is TRBJ2-4; D tentatively reads TRBD1 or TRBD2 (5 bases each). Germline values: CDR1 MGHRA, CDR2 YSYEKL. This CDR3 contains 17 residues. V lost 1 base, J lost 8 bases, and 21 bases lay in between. CDR3 amino acids: CASSQVANRGPAYIQYF. DNA of the CDR3: TGCGCCAGCAGCCAAGTGGCGAATCGGGGCCCGGCTTACATTCAGTACTTC.

CDR3 sequence reads: CASSLGDWQQFF. In nucleotides, the CDR3 is TGTGCCAGCAGCCTCGGGGACTGGCAGCAGTTCTTC. The chain combines TRBV11-3 with TRBJ2-1, with TRBD2 as a possible D gene (6 bases). V dropped 5 bases and J dropped 11 bases, with 13 bases sitting between them. The CDR3 has 12 amino acids. Germline V gene sequence: CDR1 SGHNT, CDR2 YENEEA. The full variable domain, with the rest looked up from reference TRBV11-3 and TRBJ2-1, is EAGVVQSPRYKIIEKKQPVAFWCNPISGHNTLYWYLQNLGQGPELLIRYENEEAVDDSQLPKDRFSAERLKGVDSTLKIQPAELGDSAVYLCASSLGDWQQFFGPGTRLTVL.

The chain recombines TRBV14 with TRBJ2-7, with 8 positions matching TRBD2. With 4 bases clipped from V and 4 bases from J, the junction kept 12 bases outside the gene matches. The CDR3 covers 16 residues. Germline V gene lookup returns CDR1 SGHDN and CDR2 FVKESK. CDR3 sequence: CASSRTKSGSVYEQYF. The DNA of the CDR3 is TGTGCCAGCAGCCGAACAAAAAGCGGGAGTGTTTACGAGCAGTACTTC.

This clone occurred once. The chain recombines TRBV29-1 with TRBJ2-1; the match to TRBD2 covers 8 bases. CDR3 length: 14 residues. V dropped 0 bases and J dropped 9; count of bases not matched to a gene: 7. CDR1 and CDR2 from the germline V gene are SQVTM and ANQGSEA. The CDR3 DNA reads TGCAGCGTTGAAGATGGCCTAGCGGGCTTTGAGCAGTTCTTC. Its protein product is CSVEDGLAGFEQFF.

The V and J genes are TRBV9 and TRBJ2-3; TRBD2 agrees at 11 bases. V lost 4 bases and J lost 1; bases outside the gene matches: 5. CDR1 SGDLS and CDR2 YYNGEE come from the germline V gene. There are 16 residues in the CDR3. The CDR3 region is CASSTLAGGGTDTQYF. The CDR3 bases are TGTGCCAGCAGCACGCTAGCGGGGGGCGGCACAGATACGCAGTATTTT.

The rearrangement uses TRBV9 and TRBJ2-7; 9 nucleotides line up with TRBD2. This CDR3 is built from 17 residues. V lost 5 bases to trimming and J lost 4 bases; unmatched junction nucleotides: 16. CDR1 SGDLS and CDR2 YYNGEE come from the germline V gene. CDR3 sequence reads: CASSDPGGSGGSYEQYF. For the CDR3, the DNA is TGTGCCAGCAGTGACCCGGGGGGTAGCGGGGGAAGTTACGAGCAGTACTTC.

This clone was seen more than once but under ten times. The chain employs TRBV5-4 and TRBJ1-1; D not resolved. Trimming removed 2 bases from V and 1 base from J, with 3 bases in between. CDR1 SGHNT and CDR2 YYREEE come from the germline V gene (reference sequence). This CDR3 spans 12 amino acids. CDR3 in DNA: TGTGCCAGCAGCTTACAGAACACTGAAGCTTTCTTT. This translates into CASSLQNTEAFF.

The sample holds one count of this clone. The J gene is TRBJ2-3, the V gene TRBV7-8; D gene unclear. The CDR3 sequence is 14 residues long. The V end lost 6 bases, the J end lost 5 bases, and 15 bases lay between the germline ends. Per germline, CDR1 SGHVS and CDR2 FQNEAQ. The CDR3 reads CASSVFLGLDTQYF. DNA for the CDR3: TGTGCCAGCAGTGTATTTTTGGGCCTAGATACGCAGTATTTT.

The CDR3 coding sequence is TGTGCCAGCAGCTTAAGTCCAGGGGGCCGCGATACGCAGTATTTT. It is translated as CASSLSPGGRDTQYF. V gene TRBV11-2 combines with J gene TRBJ2-3; 8 nucleotides agree with TRBD1. CDR3 length: 15 amino acids. After removal of 2 bases from V and 6 bases from J, the junction contained 7 bases not matched to a gene. Germline V gene sequence: CDR1 SGHAT, CDR2 FQNNGV.